The clone carrying this T cell receptor beta chain was detected only a few times. The same CDR3 also results from other DNA sequences found in this sample. Authors' data handling: Amplification of reference gene primers provided the estimated nucleated cell counts. Profiled with immunoSEQ multiplex PCR; TCRdb holds only in-frame clones, not every one. The DNA was the basis for D and trimming; V, J and clone size are from that table. The sample includes about 360,000 clones, about 86% of them seen just once. This CDR3 spans 13 amino acids. Looked up from germline, CDR1 is MNHEY and CDR2 is SMNVEV (reference sequence). V lost 2 bases, J lost 6 bases, and 10 bases lay in between. This record comes from a study of blood T cell repertoires in COVID-19. The wider study: Samples of COVID-19 (acute and convalescent) were obtained from the United States, Italy and Spain.

Material: peripheral blood. The V gene is TRBV27, the J gene TRBJ1-2; D gene unclear. This clonotype originated in a woman aged 60 to 75 with COVID-19, enrolled during active disease. The CDR3 bases are TGTGCCAGCAGTTTAGCCGGTAGAGATGGCTACACCTTC. Translating gives CASSLAGRDGYTF.